Detailed here is one T cell receptor beta chain. As handled by the study authors: Estimated nucleated cell counts came from reference gene primer amplification. Assay: immunoSEQ multiplex PCR; the TCRdb copy retains only in-frame clones and omits some. V and J calls and clone size are copied from that table; D and trimming were computed from the DNA. The sample holds 95,000 to 130,000 clones, 75% to 90% seen once. With V trimmed by 4 bases and J by 5 bases, 4 bases remained unmatched. The CDR3 sequence is 13 residues long. Per the germline V gene, CDR1 is LNHNV and CDR2 is YYDKDF (reference sequence). The sample originates from a study of blood T cell repertoires in COVID-19. Study information: Samples representing acute and convalescent COVID-19 were sourced from the United States, Italy and Spain. T cells, B-cell-depleted T cells, or PBMCs provided the cDNA or gDNA that served as material.

This clonotype was obtained from a man aged 25 to 40 with acute or convalescent COVID-19. The sample was peripheral blood. The chain couples TRBV15 to TRBJ1-1; 7 nucleotides line up with TRBD1. CDR3 protein: CATSTRGETEAFF. DNA of the CDR3: TGTGCCACCAGCACCAGGGGGGAGACTGAAGCTTTCTTT.